This T cell receptor delta chain was sequenced for a study of Vδ1+ human thymocytes. Study findings and constraints: Thymic TRG and TRD repertoires appeared highly polyclonal, with Gaussian CDR3 length distributions.

Alphabeta T cells were depleted, then CD3+ Vdelta1+ Vdelta2- thymocytes were FACS-sorted. Vdelta1+ thymocyte sorts reached between about 96% and 99.6% purity. On this clone itself: What it binds is unknown. Possible read error: a much larger clone is one base away.

Germline V gene lookup returns CDR1 TSWWSYY and CDR2 QGS. CDR3 length: 17 amino acids. The template was reverse-transcribed extracted RNA. The CDR3 regions were amplified by multiplex PCR from V-gene primers to a constant-region primer. TCRdb called clones anew from the multiplex PCR reads with CATT. The table records 24,000 or so delta-chain clones, around 32% of them present only once. The V and J genes are TRDV1 and TRDJ1; 7 bases line up with TRDD3. This clonotype was obtained from a boy under three years old who had congenital heart surgery. The sequenced sample consisted of Vdelta1+ gamma-delta thymocytes from the thymus. Described subset: FACS-sorted CD3+ TCRalphabeta- TCRVdelta1+ TCRVdelta2- thymocytes. The CDR3 nucleotides read TGTGCTCTTGGGGACTTCCCCTCTTGGGGGAAGAGGGATACACTCATCTTT. Protein: CALGDFPSWGKRDTLIF.